This TCR beta chain came from a study of T cell repertoires in cytomegalovirus infection. Study as a whole: An indication of both CMV infection and matching HLA type came from public TCR beta signatures. Study observations and caveats: Across the ex vivo response, the dominant clonotypes were HLA-C-restricted CMV-specific TCR beta clonotypes. CMV carriers with the relevant HLA were identified by cumulative public TCR beta family frequency.

V lost 3 bases, J lost 5 bases, and 8 bases stayed unmatched. The CDR3 length is 15 residues. A few counts support this clonotype. Antigen specificity is unknown. Via MiXCR, TCRdb re-called the reads, giving one row per CDR3 protein. The sample has 200,000 to 250,000 distinct CDR3 sequences, around 6.6% seen once. Sequenced input: PBMCs. This receptor was obtained from a human donor in good health (CMV status not recorded). Some clones in this sample may be carry-over from other donors' samples. The chain recombines TRBV12-3 or TRBV12-4 with TRBJ2-5; 8 nucleotides agree with TRBD2. This chain's CDR3 is CASSFSGGGTETQYF. The CDR3 DNA is TGTGCCAGCAGTTTCTCCGGGGGGGGCACGGAGACCCAGTACTTC.